This T cell receptor beta chain was obtained from a study of cytomegalovirus exposure and HLA in healthy donors. The PCR ran on 60 Vbeta and 13 Jbeta primers. The data were produced by immunoSEQ multiplex PCR, yet TCRdb's version contains in-frame clones alone and is incomplete. This table has 150,000 to 200,000 clones, 80% appearing once. This CDR3 comprises 15 residues. The J segment lost 5 bases and the V segment lost 5 bases, leaving 6 bases of the junction unmatched. In germline, CDR1 is LNHDA, CDR2 SQIVND (reference sequence). The sequencing sample was made of PBMCs. V and J are TRBV19 and TRBJ2-1; TRBD1 matches at 10 bases. The receptor's source is a man younger than 45 in good health and CMV-seronegative. This chain's CDR3 is CASSEDRGLDNEQFF. The CDR3 nucleotides are TGTGCCAGTAGTGAGGACAGGGGGTTGGACAATGAGCAGTTCTTC.